A single sample gave rise to the 21 T cell receptor beta chains below, sequenced in a study of blood T cells in healthy people across ages. Using a J-beta primer mix together with a sample-barcoded 5' primer, a second PCR was run for roughly 6 to 12 cycles. TCRdb processed the 5' RACE reads anew with MiXCR; each CDR3 protein has one entry. The top ten hold approximately 13% of the sample, which has about 670,000 distinct CDR3 sequences, 40% to 65% seen once. Specimen: blood. The origin of the receptors is a woman aged 80 or over in good health.

This clonotype was counted at least ten times. This rearrangement joins TRBV7-3 to TRBJ1-6; D perhaps matches TRBD1 (5 bases). V lost 2 bases and J 7 bases, leaving 9 bases between the germline ends. Germline-derived CDR1 and CDR2 are SGHTA and FQGTGA. CDR3 length equals 14 residues. As DNA, the CDR3 is TGTGCCAGCAGCTTAGAGGGGAGGAATTCACCCCTCCACTTT. Translated: CASSLEGRNSPLHF.

This chain links TRBV20-1 with TRBJ1-1, with a tentative D call TRBD1 (5 bases). V lost 5 bases, J lost 1 base, and 14 bases lay in between. This CDR3 is 14 amino acids long. The germline V gene has CDR1 DFQATT and CDR2 SNEGSKA (reference sequence). The chain's CDR3 is CSAPGLGANTEAFF. CDR3 nucleotide sequence: TGCAGTGCTCCCGGACTAGGGGCGAACACTGAAGCTTTCTTT.

This chain connects TRBV7-2 to TRBJ1-1; D is undetermined. Per the germline V gene, CDR1 is SGHTA and CDR2 is FQGNSA. CDR3 size: 15 residues. Trimming pared 2 bases from V and 1 base from J, leaving 11 bases between. CDR3 in DNA: TGTGCCAGCAGCTTATTTCCGGGGAAGAACACTGAAGCTTTCTTT. Its translation: CASSLFPGKNTEAFF.

This clonotype was found once. The junction shows a germline mismatch at one end, possibly a read error. V is TRBV6-6 and J is TRBJ2-3; 11 positions agree with TRBD1. The CDR3 length is 15 residues. Germline assignment: CDR1 MNHNY and CDR2 SVGAGI (reference sequence). The CDR3 DNA follows: TGTGCCAGCAGTGCCCGGACAGGGGGCACAGATATGCAGTATTTT. Its translation is CASSARTGGTDMQYF.

This clonotype was seen at least ten times. The gene calls are TRBV20-1 and TRBJ2-3, with D tentatively TRBD1 or TRBD2 (5 bases each). The CDR3 runs 15 residues. Trimming took off 5 bases at V and 3 bases at J, with 18 bases between the two ends. Germline lookup yields CDR1 DFQATT and CDR2 SNEGSKA (reference sequence). The CDR3 is CSAPRDGASTDTQYF. CDR3 nucleotide sequence: TGCAGTGCTCCCCGGGACGGTGCTTCAACAGATACGCAGTATTTT.

The chain recombines TRBV18 with TRBJ2-3, with D maybe TRBD2 (6 bases). V gave up 3 bases and J gave up 5 bases, with 21 bases separating them. Germline CDR1 reads KGHSH; CDR2 reads LQKENI. The CDR3 loop spans 17 amino acids. CDR3 bases: TGTGCCAGCTCACCTAGGCCAACTCTAGCGACCATAGATACGCAGTATTTT. This gives the protein CASSPRPTLATIDTQYF.

The chain employs TRBV7-2 and TRBJ2-1; 9 positions agree with TRBD1. Trimming cost V 2 bases and J 4 bases; bases outside gene matches: 3. The CDR3 length is 15 residues. Per germline, CDR1 SGHTA and CDR2 FQGNSA. This CDR3 is CASSLTGGTYNEQFF. CDR3 DNA sequence: TGTGCCAGCAGCTTAACAGGGGGCACTTACAATGAGCAGTTCTTC.

The genes are TRBV10-3 and TRBJ1-5; the D gene is possibly TRBD1 (6 bases). V lost 2 bases and J lost 9, with 17 bases in between. Germline V gene lookup returns CDR1 ENHRY and CDR2 SYGVKD. The CDR3 runs 15 residues. The CDR3 nucleotides are TGTGCCATCAGTGAGGGACAGAGCCGCGGTAGGCCCCAGCATTTT. Translating gives CAISEGQSRGRPQHF.

This clonotype was seen many times. V gene TRBV7-3 combines with J gene TRBJ2-1; D remains ambiguous. In germline, CDR1 is SGHTA, CDR2 FQGTGA. CDR3 length equals 14 residues. Trimming stripped 0 bases from V and 8 bases from J, with 11 bases between. The CDR3 protein is CASSLTGSRDEQFF. Here the CDR3 DNA reads TGTGCCAGCAGCTTAACCGGTTCTAGGGATGAGCAGTTCTTC.

This chain links TRBV3-1 with TRBJ2-6; D remains unclear. This CDR3 has 18 residues. CDR1 and CDR2 from the germline V gene are LGHDT and YNNKEL (reference sequence). The germline V and J ends were trimmed by 0 bases and 4 bases, with 16 bases remaining between them. CDR3 nucleotide sequence: TGTGCCAGCAGCCAAGATACGCCCTTCGGCTCCGGGGCCAACGTCCTGACTTTC. Translation gives CASSQDTPFGSGANVLTF.

Here the CDR3 DNA reads TGCAGTGCTATGTCGGGACTAGTCTACAATGAGCAGTTCTTC. It encodes CSAMSGLVYNEQFF. The V and J genes are TRBV20-1 and TRBJ2-1, with TRBD2 matching over 8 bases. The ends lost 4 bases at V and 3 bases at J; junction bases unmatched: 5. This CDR3 region has 14 residues. Germline V CDR1 and CDR2: DFQATT, SNEGSKA (reference sequence).

As for this clonotype: This may stem from a read error, because a much larger clone lies one nucleotide away. This rearrangement joins TRBV28 to TRBJ2-5; D is unclear. The J call may be in error: the DNA end matches TRBJ2-1 better. The CDR3 covers 12 residues. CDR1 is MDHEN, CDR2 SYDVKM, per germline. This CDR3 reads CASSLEEETQFF. CDR3 nucleotide sequence: TGTGCCAGCAGTTTAGAGGAAGAGACCCAGTTCTTC.

As regards this clonotype: This may come from a read error, since a much larger clone is one base off. The chain carries TRBV7-7 and TRBJ2-3; D possibly corresponds to TRBD1 (5 bases). From germline, CDR1 is SSHAT and CDR2 FNYEAQ (reference sequence). The length of the CDR3 is 15 residues. Deletions cut 5 bases from V and 1 base from J, with 13 bases between. CDR3 sequence reads: CASSQATGGTDTQYF. CDR3 DNA sequence: TGTGCCAGCAGCCAGGCAACAGGAGGCACAGATACGCAGTATTTT. Drawing the rest from reference TRBV7-7 and TRBJ2-3, the complete variable domain is GAGVSQSPRYKVTKRGQDVTLRCDPISSHATLYWYQQALGQGPEFLTYFNYEAQPDKSGLPSDRFSAERPEGSISTLTIQRTEQRDSAMYRCASSQATGGTDTQYFGPGTRLTVL.

About this clonotype itself: Given a much more abundant clone one base away, this may be a read error. V gene TRBV29-1 combines with J gene TRBJ2-1; 7 bases match TRBD2. Germline lookup yields CDR1 SQVTM and CDR2 ANQGSEA. Trimming cost V 8 bases and J 13 bases; bases outside gene matches: 14. This CDR3 is built from 12 residues. CDR3 in amino acids: CSIWTSGETQFF. The CDR3 region has the DNA TGCAGCATATGGACTAGTGGGGAGACCCAGTTCTTC.

The J gene is TRBJ2-7, the V gene TRBV18, with 9 bases fitting TRBD1. From germline, CDR1 is KGHSH and CDR2 LQKENI. The CDR3 is 14 residues long. The V segment lost 3 bases and the J segment 3 bases; nucleotides outside the gene matches: 3. Here the CDR3 reads CASSPSGQGYEQYF. CDR3 DNA sequence: TGTGCCAGCTCACCGTCGGGACAGGGCTACGAGCAGTACTTC.

Only a few counts were recorded for this clonotype. The chain joins TRBV27 to TRBJ1-1, with 9 bases that match TRBD1. V lost 2 bases, J lost 6 bases, and 4 bases stayed unmatched. From germline, CDR1 is MNHEY and CDR2 SMNVEV (reference sequence). This CDR3 spans 14 amino acids. The chain's CDR3 is CASSLGQGTAEAFF. The CDR3 DNA reads TGTGCCAGCAGTTTAGGACAGGGGACGGCTGAAGCTTTCTTT.

This clonotype appeared a single time. This sequence joins TRBV5-1 and TRBJ2-4, with 8 bases identical to TRBD1. Gene TRBJ2-7 matches the end of the DNA better, so the J call may be wrong. The CDR3 sequence is 14 residues long. Looked up from germline, CDR1 is SGHRS and CDR2 is YFSETQ. The CDR3 region has the DNA TGCGCCAGCAGGAAACAGGGGGTAGTCTACGAGCAGTACTTC. Encoded protein: CASRKQGVVYEQYF.

This clonotype was recorded at least ten times. The genes are TRBV29-1 and TRBJ2-3, with D possibly matching TRBD2 (6 bases). Trimming shortened V by 2 bases and J by 6 bases, and 9 bases separated the two germline ends. The CDR3 length is 12 residues. CDR1 SQVTM and CDR2 ANQGSEA come from the germline V gene. The CDR3 sequence is CSVEPGLDTQYF. DNA for the CDR3: TGCAGCGTTGAACCGGGACTCGATACGCAGTATTTT.

The V and J genes are TRBV29-1 and TRBJ2-5; 8 positions match TRBD1. The V and J ends lost 6 bases and 1 base, in that order; junction bases with no gene match: 4. Germline V gene lookup returns CDR1 SQVTM and CDR2 ANQGSEA. The CDR3 is 13 amino acids. The CDR3: CSVLQGGQETQYF. DNA for the CDR3: TGCAGCGTCCTACAGGGGGGCCAAGAGACCCAGTACTTC.

The sample holds a few counts of this clonotype. The V gene is TRBV5-1, the J gene TRBJ1-4, with a possible D match to TRBD1 (5 bases). The V end lost 5 bases, the J end lost 1 base, and 18 bases lay between the germline ends. Germline CDR1 SGHRS, CDR2 YFSETQ. The CDR3 consists of 17 residues. As DNA, the CDR3 is TGCGCCAGCAGAGGGGACCCCGGGCCCATAACTAATGAAAAACTGTTTTTT. Amino acid sequence: CASRGDPGPITNEKLFF.

The CDR3 here is CASRQNGDRDYEQYF. The CDR3 DNA is TGTGCCAGCAGGCAAAACGGGGACAGGGACTACGAGCAGTACTTC. The chain uses TRBV28 and TRBJ2-7, with 9 bases that match TRBD1. Germline CDR1 reads MDHEN; CDR2 reads SYDVKM. The ends lost 6 bases at V and 3 bases at J; junction bases unmatched: 9. The CDR3 contains 15 residues.